The TCR beta chain described here comes from a study of spatial heterogeneity in lung cancer. Study in general: Sequenced follow-up PBMC samples came a median of about 24 months after resection, where available. Notes on the study in general: Follow-up blood showed ubiquitous expanded tumor TCRs less than blood at resection did.

Described time point: blood at routine non-recurrence follow-up after resection. Frozen PBMC, nontumor lung or tumor provided whole RNA, which was sequenced unsorted. About this clonotype: The antigen is not known.

The CDR3 has 14 residues. V lost 0 bases and J lost 9, with 13 bases in between. Germline V gives CDR1 SGHNT, CDR2 YYREEE (reference sequence). In TCRdb, the 5' RACE reads were re-called with MiXCR into one record per CDR3 protein. The sample carries around 110,000 distinct CDR3 sequences, 9% to 15% recorded once. The rearrangement uses TRBV5-4 and TRBJ2-1, with D uncertain. The specimen was PBMCs, collected at follow-up. The sequence was obtained from a male donor with early-stage non-small cell lung cancer. CDR3: CASSLEQGFVEQFF. CDR3 sequence (DNA): TGTGCCAGCAGCTTGGAGCAAGGGTTCGTTGAGCAGTTCTTC.